A selection of T cell receptor beta chains follows, all from one sample in a study of T-cell reconstitution after alpha-beta-depleted transplantation in children. TCRdb ran MiXCR on the PCR reads and lists one entry per CDR3 protein. In the table there are around 370,000 distinct CDR3 sequences, about a sixth of which are singletons. The specimen comprised PBMCs, mostly from graft donor cells, sampled 360 days after TCRalphabeta/CD19-depleted stem cell transplant. These receptors originate from a male patient aged 2 to 9 who had a stem cell transplant for acute lymphoblastic leukemia, so the T cells may come from the graft donor. Both conserved end residues are part of each CDR3. A D gene is named only where the DNA matches it firmly. Size values are once, few and many counts, or a class for expanded clones, and some rows have none.

d_call: TRBD1
j_call: TRBJ1-4
clone_size: -
v_call: TRBV7-8
cdr3_aa: CASSPARTGWRPWEEKLFF
cdr3_nt: TGTGCCAGCAGCCCCGCTCGGACAGGGTGGAGGCCCTGGGAAGAAAAACTGTTTTTT

d_call: TRBD1
j_call: TRBJ2-4
clone_size: -
v_call: TRBV12-3/TRBV12-4
cdr3_aa: CASSVGQKNIQYF
cdr3_nt: TGTGCCAGCAGTGTGGGACAGAAAAACATTCAGTACTTC

d_call: -
j_call: TRBJ1-2
clone_size: few
v_call: TRBV9
cdr3_aa: CASSVGGSGPYGYTF
cdr3_nt: TGTGCCAGCAGCGTAGGAGGTTCGGGACCCTATGGCTACACCTTC

d_call: -
j_call: TRBJ2-1
clone_size: -
v_call: TRBV4-3
cdr3_aa: CASSQNSAVSYNEQFF
cdr3_nt: TGCGCCAGCAGCCAAAATTCGGCGGTTTCCTACAATGAGCAGTTCTTC

d_call: -
j_call: TRBJ2-1
clone_size: -
v_call: TRBV6-2/TRBV6-3
cdr3_aa: CASSYPPWAVQSYNEQFF
cdr3_nt: TGTGCCAGCAGTTACCCCCCTTGGGCGGTCCAATCCTACAATGAGCAGTTCTTC

d_call: TRBD1
j_call: TRBJ1-4
clone_size: few
v_call: TRBV10-3
cdr3_aa: CAISERTGANEKLFF
cdr3_nt: TGTGCCATCAGTGAGCGGACAGGTGCTAATGAAAAACTGTTTTTT

d_call: TRBD2
j_call: TRBJ2-2
clone_size: many
v_call: TRBV6-5
cdr3_aa: CASSSTSGLGGIGELFF
cdr3_nt: TGTGCCAGCAGTTCCACATCCGGACTAGGAGGGATCGGGGAGCTGTTTTTT

d_call: -
j_call: TRBJ2-5
clone_size: many
v_call: TRBV5-5
cdr3_aa: CASSLVWGYQETQYF
cdr3_nt: TGTGCCAGCAGCTTGGTCTGGGGATACCAAGAGACCCAGTACTTC

d_call: TRBD2
j_call: TRBJ2-3
clone_size: few
v_call: TRBV20-1
cdr3_aa: CSARDGTSGSTDTQYF
cdr3_nt: TGCAGTGCTAGAGATGGGACTAGCGGAAGCACAGATACGCAGTATTTT

d_call: -
j_call: TRBJ1-5
clone_size: few
v_call: TRBV3-1
cdr3_aa: CASSPMINQPQHF
cdr3_nt: TGTGCCAGCAGCCCGATGATCAATCAGCCCCAGCATTTT

d_call: -
j_call: TRBJ2-4
clone_size: few
v_call: TRBV21-1
cdr3_aa: CASLHGQGLAKNIQYF
cdr3_nt: TGTGCCAGCCTACACGGACAGGGACTAGCCAAAAACATTCAGTACTTC

d_call: -
j_call: TRBJ1-2
clone_size: -
v_call: TRBV3-1
cdr3_aa: CASSQEDPLAGYTF
cdr3_nt: TGTGCCAGCAGCCAAGAAGATCCTTTGGCTGGCTACACCTTC

d_call: -
j_call: TRBJ1-3
clone_size: -
v_call: TRBV4-1
cdr3_aa: CASSQPGSSGNTIYF
cdr3_nt: TGCGCCAGCAGCCAACCAGGGTCCTCTGGAAACACCATATATTTT

d_call: -
j_call: TRBJ2-7
clone_size: -
v_call: TRBV15
cdr3_aa: CATSHGVTYEQYF
cdr3_nt: TGTGCCACCAGCCACGGGGTAACCTACGAGCAGTACTTC

d_call: TRBD2
j_call: TRBJ2-1
clone_size: -
v_call: TRBV4-1
cdr3_aa: CASSRAGVEQFF
cdr3_nt: TGCGCCAGCAGCCGGGCGGGAGTTGAGCAGTTCTTC

d_call: TRBD2
j_call: TRBJ2-3
clone_size: few
v_call: TRBV9
cdr3_aa: CASSVVASGSGTDTQYF
cdr3_nt: TGTGCCAGCAGCGTAGTCGCGAGCGGGAGTGGCACAGATACGCAGTATTTT

d_call: TRBD1
j_call: TRBJ1-2
clone_size: -
v_call: TRBV5-4
cdr3_aa: CASTLDRPQYGYTF
cdr3_nt: TGTGCCAGCACCCTGGACAGGCCCCAGTATGGCTACACCTTC

d_call: TRBD2
j_call: TRBJ2-3
clone_size: many
v_call: TRBV4-2
cdr3_aa: CASSPSGWGTDTQYF
cdr3_nt: TGTGCCAGCAGCCCTAGCGGGTGGGGCACAGATACGCAGTATTTT

d_call: -
j_call: TRBJ2-1
clone_size: few
v_call: TRBV9
cdr3_aa: CASSEAGKVWDEQFF
cdr3_nt: TGTGCCAGCAGCGAAGCGGGTAAGGTGTGGGATGAGCAGTTCTTC

d_call: -
j_call: TRBJ2-7
clone_size: -
v_call: TRBV30
cdr3_aa: CAGGTSPYEQYF
cdr3_nt: TGTGCCGGGGGGACTTCTCCCTACGAGCAGTACTTC

d_call: -
j_call: TRBJ1-5
clone_size: -
v_call: TRBV7-2
cdr3_aa: CASSLGRLRVNQPQHF
cdr3_nt: TGTGCCAGCAGCTTAGGGCGGTTGAGGGTGAATCAGCCCCAGCATTTT

d_call: TRBD1
j_call: TRBJ2-5
clone_size: -
v_call: TRBV6-6
cdr3_aa: CASNDRGQTQYF
cdr3_nt: TGTGCCAGCAATGACAGGGGGCAGACCCAGTACTTC

d_call: -
j_call: TRBJ1-1
clone_size: -
v_call: TRBV3-1
cdr3_aa: CASSPSGLQSTEAFF
cdr3_nt: TGTGCCAGCAGCCCCTCGGGGTTACAGAGCACTGAAGCTTTCTTT

d_call: -
j_call: TRBJ2-4
clone_size: few
v_call: TRBV20-1
cdr3_aa: CSASRAPDNSKNIQYF
cdr3_nt: TGCAGTGCTAGTAGAGCCCCAGACAATTCCAAAAACATTCAGTACTTC

d_call: -
j_call: TRBJ2-1
clone_size: -
v_call: TRBV4-3
cdr3_aa: CASSQELDPRFNEQFF
cdr3_nt: TGCGCCAGCAGCCAAGAACTGGACCCTCGGTTCAATGAGCAGTTCTTC

d_call: -
j_call: TRBJ2-5
clone_size: -
v_call: TRBV12-3/TRBV12-4
cdr3_aa: CASRAGEIMETQYF
cdr3_nt: TGTGCCAGCAGGGCAGGGGAAATAATGGAGACCCAGTACTTC

d_call: -
j_call: TRBJ2-7
clone_size: many
v_call: TRBV4-3
cdr3_aa: CASSPTLWGIPAYEQYF
cdr3_nt: TGCGCCAGCAGCCCAACTCTCTGGGGGATTCCGGCCTACGAGCAGTACTTC

d_call: -
j_call: TRBJ1-4
clone_size: -
v_call: TRBV9
cdr3_aa: CASSVGPGRSEKLFF
cdr3_nt: TGTGCCAGCAGCGTAGGTCCTGGGCGAAGTGAAAAACTGTTTTTT

d_call: TRBD1
j_call: TRBJ2-7
clone_size: -
v_call: TRBV18
cdr3_aa: CASSPLDRVGNYEQYF
cdr3_nt: TGTGCCAGCTCACCTCTCGACAGGGTGGGCAACTACGAGCAGTACTTC

d_call: -
j_call: TRBJ2-7
clone_size: few
v_call: TRBV20-1
cdr3_aa: CSARDIRVVDEQYF
cdr3_nt: TGCAGTGCTAGAGATATCCGGGTCGTCGACGAGCAGTACTTC

d_call: TRBD1
j_call: TRBJ2-7
clone_size: few
v_call: TRBV12-3/TRBV12-4
cdr3_aa: CASSFWQGATYEQYF
cdr3_nt: TGTGCCAGCAGTTTCTGGCAGGGGGCGACCTACGAGCAGTACTTC

d_call: -
j_call: TRBJ2-1
clone_size: -
v_call: TRBV5-1
cdr3_aa: CASRDEGRQFF
cdr3_nt: TGCGCCAGCAGGGATGAGGGTCGGCAGTTCTTC

d_call: TRBD2
j_call: TRBJ2-3
clone_size: -
v_call: TRBV9
cdr3_aa: CASSDLAGNTDTQYF
cdr3_nt: TGTGCCAGCAGCGATCTAGCGGGTAACACAGATACGCAGTATTTT

d_call: TRBD1
j_call: TRBJ1-5
clone_size: -
v_call: TRBV7-9
cdr3_aa: CASSLADRVNDQPQHF
cdr3_nt: TGTGCCAGCAGCTTAGCGGACAGGGTGAACGATCAGCCCCAGCATTTT

d_call: TRBD2
j_call: TRBJ2-2
clone_size: -
v_call: TRBV6-5
cdr3_aa: CASSYPGLVANTGELFF
cdr3_nt: TGTGCCAGCAGTTATCCCGGACTAGTGGCGAACACCGGGGAGCTGTTTTTT

d_call: TRBD2
j_call: TRBJ2-1
clone_size: few
v_call: TRBV5-1
cdr3_aa: CASSWASGRQYNEQFF
cdr3_nt: TGCGCCAGCAGCTGGGCTAGCGGGAGACAATACAATGAGCAGTTCTTC

d_call: -
j_call: TRBJ2-3
clone_size: -
v_call: TRBV29-1
cdr3_aa: CSGTGPDTQYF
cdr3_nt: TGCAGCGGAACAGGTCCAGATACGCAGTATTTT

d_call: -
j_call: TRBJ2-4
clone_size: few
v_call: TRBV7-9
cdr3_aa: CASSLSGENIQYF
cdr3_nt: TGTGCCAGCAGCTTATCAGGCGAAAACATTCAGTACTTC

d_call: -
j_call: TRBJ1-1
clone_size: few
v_call: TRBV7-9
cdr3_aa: CASSLFRRAWANTEAFF
cdr3_nt: TGTGCCAGCAGCTTATTTCGTCGCGCTTGGGCGAACACTGAAGCTTTCTTT

d_call: TRBD2
j_call: TRBJ2-1
clone_size: -
v_call: TRBV5-4
cdr3_aa: CASSLGLLGRGRYNEQFF
cdr3_nt: TGTGCCAGCAGCCTCGGGCTCCTCGGGAGGGGGAGGTACAATGAGCAGTTCTTC

d_call: TRBD2
j_call: TRBJ2-1
clone_size: -
v_call: TRBV12-3/TRBV12-4
cdr3_aa: CASSFVLAGGINEQFF
cdr3_nt: TGTGCCAGCAGTTTTGTACTAGCGGGAGGTATCAATGAGCAGTTCTTC

d_call: TRBD1
j_call: TRBJ1-1
clone_size: -
v_call: TRBV6-5
cdr3_aa: CASKPPRTGAAFF
cdr3_nt: TGTGCCAGCAAGCCACCGCGGACAGGGGCGGCTTTCTTT

d_call: TRBD1
j_call: TRBJ1-4
clone_size: -
v_call: TRBV14
cdr3_aa: CATRRQGTEKLFF
cdr3_nt: TGTGCCACACGAAGACAGGGGACTGAAAAACTGTTTTTT

d_call: -
j_call: TRBJ2-1
clone_size: -
v_call: TRBV4-3
cdr3_aa: CASSQESWRAEQFF
cdr3_nt: TGCGCCAGCAGCCAAGAGTCCTGGCGGGCCGAGCAGTTCTTC

d_call: TRBD1
j_call: TRBJ1-4
clone_size: -
v_call: TRBV20-1
cdr3_aa: CSALDRVAEKLFF
cdr3_nt: TGCAGTGCTTTAGACAGGGTGGCTGAAAAACTGTTTTTT